One sample yielded the 6 T cell receptor beta chains listed below, sequenced in a study of blood T cell repertoires in COVID-19. The assay was immunoSEQ multiplex PCR, and TCRdb's table has in-frame clones only and misses some. This sample has hundreds of thousands of clones, with approximately 85% found just once. The sequenced material came from PBMCs or T cells enriched from blood (not recorded which). The receptor set was obtained from a woman between 45 and 65 years old with acute COVID-19.

The chain links TRBV7-2 to TRBJ2-5; D may be TRBD1 (6 bases). V lost 5 bases and J 2 bases, leaving 15 bases between the germline ends. CDR1 and CDR2 from the germline V gene are SGHTA and FQGNSA. The CDR3 consists of 15 residues. CDR3 coding DNA: TGTGCCAGCAGCAAACCCGGGACAAGACAAGAGACCCAGTACTTC. This gives the protein CASSKPGTRQETQYF.

The V call is TRBV5-4, the J call TRBJ1-1; D is undetermined. The CDR3 runs to 15 residues. CDR1 SGHNT and CDR2 YYREEE come from the germline V gene (reference sequence). V was clipped by 0 bases and J by 2 bases, with 11 bases between them. In DNA form, the CDR3 reads TGTGCCAGCAGCTTGGTGGGAGGGTCCAACACTGAAGCTTTCTTT. Its protein is CASSLVGGSNTEAFF.

This clone was recorded once. The chain combines TRBV5-5 with TRBJ1-3, with D maybe TRBD1 (5 bases). Trimming cost V 4 bases and J 6 bases, with 14 bases left between them. Germline loops: CDR1 SGHKS, CDR2 YYEKEE (reference sequence). The CDR3 length is 14 residues. For the CDR3, the DNA is TGTGCCAGCAGCAACAGGTTAAATCCAAACACCATATATTTT. It specifies CASSNRLNPNTIYF.

This clone was counted once. V gene TRBV6-5 combines with J gene TRBJ2-2, with no clear D. Trimming stripped 6 bases from V and 2 bases from J, with 13 bases between. The germline CDR1 and CDR2 sequences are MNHEY and SVGAGI. The CDR3 spans 15 residues. DNA of the CDR3: TGTGCCAGCAGGCCGAGGAATCTTAACACCGGGGAGCTGTTTTTT. Amino acid sequence: CASRPRNLNTGELFF.

This chain uses TRBV7-9 with TRBJ1-2; TRBD1 aligns across 7 bases. This CDR3 spans 16 amino acids. The J segment lost 4 bases and the V segment lost 2 bases, leaving 10 bases of the junction unmatched. Germline values: CDR1 SEHNR, CDR2 FQNEAQ (reference sequence). In DNA form, the CDR3 reads TGTGCCAGCAGCTTAATCTTAACCAGGGGGTCCTATGGCTACACCTTC. Protein: CASSLILTRGSYGYTF.

CDR3 residues: CASSYRRGRETEAFF. The CDR3 region has the DNA TGTGCCAGCAGTTACCGGAGGGGGCGCGAGACTGAAGCTTTCTTT. The chain recombines TRBV6-6 with TRBJ1-1; 7 bases agree with TRBD1. Germline values: CDR1 MNHNY, CDR2 SVGAGI (reference sequence). The V and J ends lost 2 bases and 5 bases, in that order; junction bases with no gene match: 8. The CDR3 consists of 15 residues.